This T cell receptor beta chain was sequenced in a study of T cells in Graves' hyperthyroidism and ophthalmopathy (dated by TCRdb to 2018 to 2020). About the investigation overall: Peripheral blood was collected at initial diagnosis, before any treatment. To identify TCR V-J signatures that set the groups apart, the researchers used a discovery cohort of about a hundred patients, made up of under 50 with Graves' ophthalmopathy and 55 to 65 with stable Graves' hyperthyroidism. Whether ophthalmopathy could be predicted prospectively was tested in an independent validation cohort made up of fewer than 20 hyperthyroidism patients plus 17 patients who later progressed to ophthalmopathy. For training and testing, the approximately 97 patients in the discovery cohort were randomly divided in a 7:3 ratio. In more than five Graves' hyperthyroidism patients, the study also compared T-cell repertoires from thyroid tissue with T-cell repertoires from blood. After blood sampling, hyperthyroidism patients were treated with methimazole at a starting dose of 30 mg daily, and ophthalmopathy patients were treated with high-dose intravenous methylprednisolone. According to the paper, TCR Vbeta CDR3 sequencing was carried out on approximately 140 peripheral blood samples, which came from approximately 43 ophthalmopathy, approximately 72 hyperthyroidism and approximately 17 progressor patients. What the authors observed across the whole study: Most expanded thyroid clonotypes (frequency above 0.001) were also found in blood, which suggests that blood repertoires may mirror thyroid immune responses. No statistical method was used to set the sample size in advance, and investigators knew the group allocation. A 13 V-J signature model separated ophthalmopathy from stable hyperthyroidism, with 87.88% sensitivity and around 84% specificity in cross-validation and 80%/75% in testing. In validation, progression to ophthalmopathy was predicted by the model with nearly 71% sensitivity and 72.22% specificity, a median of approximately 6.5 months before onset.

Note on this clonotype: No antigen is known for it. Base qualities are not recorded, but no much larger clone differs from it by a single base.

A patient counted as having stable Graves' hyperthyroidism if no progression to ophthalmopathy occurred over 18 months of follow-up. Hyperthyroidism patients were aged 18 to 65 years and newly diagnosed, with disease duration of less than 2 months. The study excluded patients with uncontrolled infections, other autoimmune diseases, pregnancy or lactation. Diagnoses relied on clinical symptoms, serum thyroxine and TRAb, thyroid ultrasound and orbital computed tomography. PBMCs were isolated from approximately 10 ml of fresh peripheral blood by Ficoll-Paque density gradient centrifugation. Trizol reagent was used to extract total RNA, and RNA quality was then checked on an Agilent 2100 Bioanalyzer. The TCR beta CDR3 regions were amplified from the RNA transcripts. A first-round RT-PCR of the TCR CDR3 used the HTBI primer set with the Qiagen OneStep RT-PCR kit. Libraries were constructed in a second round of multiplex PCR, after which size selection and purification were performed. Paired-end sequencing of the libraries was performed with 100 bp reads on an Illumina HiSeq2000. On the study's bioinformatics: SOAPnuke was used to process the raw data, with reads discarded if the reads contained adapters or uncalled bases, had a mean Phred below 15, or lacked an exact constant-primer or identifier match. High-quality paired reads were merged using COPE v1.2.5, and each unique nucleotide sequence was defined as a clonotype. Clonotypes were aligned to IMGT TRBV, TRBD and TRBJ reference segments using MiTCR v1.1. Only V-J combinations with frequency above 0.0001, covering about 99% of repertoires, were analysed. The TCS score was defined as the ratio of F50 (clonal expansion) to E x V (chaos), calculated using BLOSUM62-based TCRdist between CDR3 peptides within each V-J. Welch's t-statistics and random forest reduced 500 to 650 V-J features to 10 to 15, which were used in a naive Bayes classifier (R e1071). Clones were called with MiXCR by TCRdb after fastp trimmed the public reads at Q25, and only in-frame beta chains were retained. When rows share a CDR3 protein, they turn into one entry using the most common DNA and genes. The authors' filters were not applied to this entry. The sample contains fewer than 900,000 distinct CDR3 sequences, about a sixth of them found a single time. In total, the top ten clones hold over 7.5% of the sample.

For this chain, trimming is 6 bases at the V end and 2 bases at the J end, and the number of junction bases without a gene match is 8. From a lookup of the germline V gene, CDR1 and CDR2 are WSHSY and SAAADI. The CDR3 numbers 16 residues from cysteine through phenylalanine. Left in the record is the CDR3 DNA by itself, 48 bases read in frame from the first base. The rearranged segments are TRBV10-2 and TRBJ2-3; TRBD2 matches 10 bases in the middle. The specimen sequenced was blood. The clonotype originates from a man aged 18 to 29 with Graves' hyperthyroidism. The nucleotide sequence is TGCGCCAGCAGAGGCCTAGCGGGAGTCTCCACAGATACGCAGTATTTT. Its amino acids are CASRGLAGVSTDTQYF.